This T cell receptor (beta chain) was retrieved from a study of CD8 T cells in Susac syndrome. Note on this clonotype: As yet, its antigen is unknown.

CDR3 length equals 16 residues. V shed 5 bases and J 2 bases; nucleotides not matched to a gene: 10. In germline, CDR1 is SEHNR, CDR2 FQNEAQ (reference sequence). Reverse transcription of roughly 0.5 to 1 ug RNA was performed with random hexamers. Amplification of TCR beta CDR3 by immunoSEQ multiplex PCR spanned 54 Vbeta and 13 Jbeta. In TCRdb, the immunoSEQ multiplex PCR reads were re-called with MiXCR into one record per CDR3 protein. The sample lists over 80,000 distinct CDR3 sequences; roughly 91% were seen once. General observations from the study: It was acknowledged by the study that relatively few individuals were included in its TCR sequencing and HLA analysis.

The sequenced sample consisted of CD8+ T cells from PBMCs. V gene TRBV7-9 combines with J gene TRBJ2-3; 7 nucleotides align to TRBD1. This clonotype was sampled from a human donor in good health. This CDR3 reads CASSPETGLNTDTQYF. The CDR3 nucleotides read TGTGCCAGCAGCCCAGAGACAGGGTTAAACACAGATACGCAGTATTTT. The entire variable domain, with the rest obtained from reference TRBV7-9 and TRBJ2-3, is as follows: DTGVSQNPRHKITKRGQNVTFRCDPISEHNRLYWYRQTLGQGPEFLTYFQNEAQLEKSRLLSDRFSAERPKGSFSTLEIQRTEQGDSAMYLCASSPETGLNTDTQYFGPGTRLTVL.